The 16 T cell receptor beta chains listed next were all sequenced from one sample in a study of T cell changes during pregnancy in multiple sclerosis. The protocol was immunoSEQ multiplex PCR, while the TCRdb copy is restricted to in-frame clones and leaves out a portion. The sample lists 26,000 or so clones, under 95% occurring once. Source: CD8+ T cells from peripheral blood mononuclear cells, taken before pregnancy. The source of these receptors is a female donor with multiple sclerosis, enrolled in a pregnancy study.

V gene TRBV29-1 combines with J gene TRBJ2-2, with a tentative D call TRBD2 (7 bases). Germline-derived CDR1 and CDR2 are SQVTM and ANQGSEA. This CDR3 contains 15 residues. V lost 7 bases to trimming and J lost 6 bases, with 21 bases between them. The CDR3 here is CSAHAQEGGAGELFF. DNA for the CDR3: TGCAGCGCCCACGCCCAGGAGGGGGGGGCCGGGGAGCTGTTTTTT.

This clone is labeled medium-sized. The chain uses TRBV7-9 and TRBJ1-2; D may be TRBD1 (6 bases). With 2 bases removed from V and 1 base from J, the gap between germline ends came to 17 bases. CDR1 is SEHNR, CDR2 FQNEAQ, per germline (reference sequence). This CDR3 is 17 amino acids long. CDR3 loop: CASSLWWDTDFNYGYTF. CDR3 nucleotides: TGTGCCAGCAGCTTATGGTGGGACACAGACTTTAACTATGGCTACACCTTC. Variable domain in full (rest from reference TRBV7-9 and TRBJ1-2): DTGVSQNPRHKITKRGQNVTFRCDPISEHNRLYWYRQTLGQGPEFLTYFQNEAQLEKSRLLSDRFSAERPKGSFSTLEIQRTEQGDSAMYLCASSLWWDTDFNYGYTFGSGTRLTVV.

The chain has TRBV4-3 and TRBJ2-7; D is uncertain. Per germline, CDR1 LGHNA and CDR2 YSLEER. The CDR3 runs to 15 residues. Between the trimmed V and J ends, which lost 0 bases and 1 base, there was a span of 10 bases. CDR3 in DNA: TGCGCCAGCAGCCAAGATAGAGGCAGATCCTACGAGCAGTACTTC. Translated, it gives CASSQDRGRSYEQYF.

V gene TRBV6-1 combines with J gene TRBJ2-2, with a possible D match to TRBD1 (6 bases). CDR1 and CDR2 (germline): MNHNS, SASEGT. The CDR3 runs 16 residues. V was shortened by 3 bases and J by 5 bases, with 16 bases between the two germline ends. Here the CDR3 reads CASSDTGTRETGELFF. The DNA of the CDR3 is TGTGCCAGCAGTGATACCGGGACACGGGAAACCGGGGAGCTGTTTTTT.

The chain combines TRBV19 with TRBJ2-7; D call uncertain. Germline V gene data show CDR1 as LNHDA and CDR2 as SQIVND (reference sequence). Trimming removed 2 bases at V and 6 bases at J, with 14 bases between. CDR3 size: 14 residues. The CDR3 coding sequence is TGTGCCAGTAGTATAAGTGTGTGGGCGAGCGAGCAGTACTTC. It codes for CASSISVWASEQYF.

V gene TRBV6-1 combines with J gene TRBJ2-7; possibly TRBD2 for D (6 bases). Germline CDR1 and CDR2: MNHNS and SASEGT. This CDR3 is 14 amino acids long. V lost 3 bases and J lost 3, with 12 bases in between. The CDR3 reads CASSEGLIGYEQYF. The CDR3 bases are TGTGCCAGCAGTGAGGGACTTATTGGCTACGAGCAGTACTTC.

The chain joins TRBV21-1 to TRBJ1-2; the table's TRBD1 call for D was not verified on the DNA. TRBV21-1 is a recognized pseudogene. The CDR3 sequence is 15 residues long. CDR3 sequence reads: CASSDRDRDFYGYTF. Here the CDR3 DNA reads TGTGCCAGCAGCGACCGGGACAGGGATTTCTATGGCTACACCTTC.

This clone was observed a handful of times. CDR3 region: CASSVQGTKEAFF. CDR3 bases: TGTGCCAGCAGCGTCCAGGGGACTAAGGAAGCTTTCTTT. This sequence joins TRBV9 and TRBJ1-1; D is perhaps TRBD1 (6 bases). Germline CDR1 and CDR2: SGDLS and YYNGEE. V lost 2 bases, J lost 8 bases, and 13 bases lay in between. The CDR3 spans 13 residues. The full variable domain, completed using reference TRBV9 and TRBJ1-1, is DSGVTQTPKHLITATGQRVTLRCSPRSGDLSVYWYQQSLDQGLQFLIQYYNGEERAKGNILERFSAQQFPDLHSELNLSSLELGDSALYFCASSVQGTKEAFFGQGTRLTVV.

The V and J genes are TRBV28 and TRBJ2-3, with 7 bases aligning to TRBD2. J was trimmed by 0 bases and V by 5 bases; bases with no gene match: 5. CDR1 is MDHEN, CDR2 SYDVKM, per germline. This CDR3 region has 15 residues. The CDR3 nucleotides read TGTGCCAGCAGTAACAAGCGGGAAAGCACAGATACGCAGTATTTT. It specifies CASSNKRESTDTQYF.

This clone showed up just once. CDR3 protein: CASSEFQGTNTEAFF. Here the CDR3 DNA reads TGTGCCAGCAGTGAATTCCAGGGCACCAACACTGAAGCTTTCTTT. This rearrangement joins TRBV25-1 to TRBJ1-1; tentative D call: TRBD1 (5 bases). Germline CDR1 and CDR2: MGHDK and SYGVNS. With 1 base removed from V and 2 bases from J, the gap between germline ends came to 11 bases. The CDR3 runs to 15 residues.

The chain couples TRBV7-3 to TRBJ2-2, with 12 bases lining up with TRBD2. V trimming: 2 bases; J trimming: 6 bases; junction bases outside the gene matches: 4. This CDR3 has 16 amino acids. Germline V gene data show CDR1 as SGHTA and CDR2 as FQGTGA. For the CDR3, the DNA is TGTGCCAGCAGCTTACTAGCGGGAGGGTCGGCCGGGGAGCTGTTTTTT. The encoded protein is CASSLLAGGSAGELFF.

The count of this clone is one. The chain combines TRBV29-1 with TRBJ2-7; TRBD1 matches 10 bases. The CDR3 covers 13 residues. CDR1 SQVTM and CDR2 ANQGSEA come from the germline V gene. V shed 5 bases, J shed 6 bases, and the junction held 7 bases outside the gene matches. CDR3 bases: TGCAGCGTTATGACAGGGGGCTATAGCGAGCAGTACTTC. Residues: CSVMTGGYSEQYF.

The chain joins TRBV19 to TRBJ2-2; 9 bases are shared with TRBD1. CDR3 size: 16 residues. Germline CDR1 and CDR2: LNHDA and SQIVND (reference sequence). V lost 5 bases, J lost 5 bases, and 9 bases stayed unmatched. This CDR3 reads CASSSRDREPTGELFF. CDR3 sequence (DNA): TGTGCCAGTAGTTCCCGGGACAGGGAACCTACCGGGGAGCTGTTTTTT.

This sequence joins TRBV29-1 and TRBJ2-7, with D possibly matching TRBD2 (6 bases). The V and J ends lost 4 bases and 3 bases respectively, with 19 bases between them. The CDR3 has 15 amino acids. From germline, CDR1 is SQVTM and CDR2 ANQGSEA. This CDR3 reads CSVGLLRGGFYEQYF. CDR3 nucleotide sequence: TGCAGCGTTGGGTTACTTCGGGGAGGTTTCTACGAGCAGTACTTC.

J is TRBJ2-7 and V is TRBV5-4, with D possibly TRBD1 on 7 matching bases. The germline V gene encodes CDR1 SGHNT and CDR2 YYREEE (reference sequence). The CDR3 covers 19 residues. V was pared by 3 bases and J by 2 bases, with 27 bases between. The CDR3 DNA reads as TGTGCCAGCAGCTATGAAGGAACACGGGGGACAGCCTTTCCCTACGAGCAGTACTTC. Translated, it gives CASSYEGTRGTAFPYEQYF.

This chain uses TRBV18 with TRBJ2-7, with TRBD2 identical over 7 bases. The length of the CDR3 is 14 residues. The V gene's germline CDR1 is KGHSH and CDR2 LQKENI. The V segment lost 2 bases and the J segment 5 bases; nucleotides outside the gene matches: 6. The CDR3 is CASSPDGRFDEQYF. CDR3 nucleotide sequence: TGTGCCAGCTCACCAGACGGGAGGTTCGACGAGCAGTACTTC.